The rows below give T cell receptor beta chains drawn from one sample of a study of shared clonotypes between healthy human individuals. Method: immunoSEQ multiplex PCR; TCRdb's copy keeps in-frame clones and lacks some. The data show more than 2 million clones, with just under 95% seen just once and about 1.7% held by the top ten. Source material: naive CD8+ T cells from PBMCs. The receptors come from a man between 18 and 35 years old in good health. Some clones in this sample may be carry-over from other donors' samples. Each CDR3 is given without its conserved first and last residue.

TRBV9	TRBJ1-1	ASSAGFNTEAF
TRBV19	TRBJ1-1	ASSTSRDRGHTEAF
TRBV7-9	TRBJ2-7	ASSGGLAGIYEQY
TRBV11-2	TRBJ2-1	ASSLAQGTYNEQF
TRBV7-9	TRBJ1-4	ATGDFATNEKLF
TRBV9	TRBJ2-7	ASSNGLAAYEQY
TRBV27	TRBJ2-1	ASSFSQGSYNEQF
TRBV6-6	TRBJ2-7	ASSYSSGLSSYEQY
TRBV27	TRBJ2-7	ASSLIGGEQY
TRBV27	TRBJ2-7	ASSFGDPGYEQY
TRBV27	TRBJ1-1	ASSLSGLGNTEAF
TRBV11-2	TRBJ2-7	ASSLEWGKYNEQY
TRBV7-8	TRBJ2-7	ASSTGASYEQY
TRBV7-9	TRBJ1-2	ASSQPPGQDNYGYT
TRBV27	TRBJ1-5	ASSLGQGGQPQH
TRBV28	TRBJ1-2	ASSAGRRGYGYT
TRBV5-1	TRBJ2-7	ASSPGRGSDYEQY
TRBV7-9	TRBJ2-2	ASSPTGGYDAGELF
TRBV7-2	TRBJ1-4	ASSLVAGANEKLF
TRBV5-1	TRBJ2-3	ASSNHDSTYGTQY
TRBV7-3	TRBJ2-1	ASSLRDPPREQF
TRBV4-1	TRBJ1-5	ASSQDGSQPQH
TRBV27	TRBJ1-4	ASSYAGRLF
TRBV10-1	TRBJ2-2	ARTGLAGTGELF
TRBV11-2	TRBJ2-7	ASSSTSGRVSRQY